This T cell receptor (beta chain) was profiled in a study of blood T cell repertoires in COVID-19. Study details: Whether acute or convalescent, the COVID-19 samples came from the United States, Italy and Spain.

Germline V gives CDR1 MNHEY, CDR2 SMNVEV (reference sequence). The CDR3 contains 14 residues. The V gene lost 7 bases and the J gene lost 7 bases, with 19 bases spanning the gap. Original data processing: Amplification from reference gene primers served as the basis for estimated nucleated cell counts. The protocol was immunoSEQ multiplex PCR, while the TCRdb copy is restricted to in-frame clones and leaves out a portion. That table furnishes V, J and clone size, whereas the DNA furnished D and trimming. The data contain 250,000 to 350,000 clones, approximately 85% of them singletons. The material sequenced was PBMCs or T cells enriched from blood (not recorded which). The V gene is TRBV27, the J gene TRBJ1-2; D gene ambiguous. The origin of this receptor is a woman aged 25-40 years who had recovered from COVID-19. The DNA of the CDR3 is TGTGCCAGCACTAGTCGGGGTGAGGCAGGTGGCTACACCTTC. Its translation is CASTSRGEAGGYTF.